A single sample is the source of the 26 T cell receptor beta chains below, sequenced in a study of cytomegalovirus exposure and HLA in healthy donors. The assay was immunoSEQ multiplex PCR, and TCRdb's table has in-frame clones only and misses some. The table lists about 73,000 clones, roughly 96% of them singletons. The material sequenced was PBMCs. Receptors originate from a young man in good health and CMV-seronegative.

The chain is built from TRBV10-3 and TRBJ1-2, with 8 bases matching TRBD1. Unmatched junction bases numbered 6, after V lost 1 base and J lost 2 bases. Per the germline V gene, CDR1 is ENHRY and CDR2 is SYGVKD. CDR3 length: 16 residues. The CDR3 here is CAISELVTGANYGYTF. CDR3 in DNA: TGTGCCATCAGTGAGTTAGTGACAGGGGCGAACTATGGCTACACCTTC.

J is TRBJ1-4 and V is TRBV18, with unresolved D. Trimming removed 4 bases from V and 8 bases from J, with 11 bases in between. The CDR3 runs 13 residues. From germline, CDR1 is KGHSH and CDR2 LQKENI. The CDR3 DNA reads as TGTGCCAGCTCACGGTTAGGAGGAGAAAAACTGTTTTTT. Its protein product is CASSRLGGEKLFF.

This sequence joins TRBV4-2 and TRBJ2-7; D gene ambiguous. Germline assignment: CDR1 LGHNA and CDR2 YNFKEQ. V was clipped by 2 bases and J by 4 bases, with 6 bases between them. The CDR3 has 12 residues. CDR3: CASSQPPYEQYF. DNA of the CDR3: TGTGCCAGCAGCCAACCTCCTTACGAGCAGTACTTC.

The rearrangement joins TRBV25-1 to TRBJ2-7, with 8 bases matching TRBD1. Germline-derived CDR1 and CDR2 are MGHDK and SYGVNS. V shed 4 bases, J shed 2 bases, and the junction held 10 bases outside the gene matches. The CDR3 consists of 16 residues. CDR3 amino acids: CASSGNSGGVTYEQYF. Written as DNA, the CDR3 is TGTGCCAGCAGTGGTAATTCAGGGGGCGTTACCTACGAGCAGTACTTC.

The rearrangement joins TRBV9 to TRBJ2-1; unclear D gene. From germline, CDR1 is SGDLS and CDR2 YYNGEE. The CDR3 totals 11 residues. V was cut by 5 bases and J by 7 bases, with 7 bases left in between. The CDR3 sequence is CASSFQNEQFF. The CDR3 DNA reads TGTGCCAGCAGTTTCCAAAATGAGCAGTTCTTC.

This chain uses TRBV4-3 with TRBJ1-1; D possibly corresponds to TRBD1 (5 bases). Trimming took 3 bases from V and 1 from J, leaving 9 bases between them. Germline V gene sequence: CDR1 LGHNA, CDR2 YSLEER. The CDR3 is made up of 14 amino acids. This chain's CDR3 is CASSQGLGNTEAFF. CDR3 nucleotide sequence: TGCGCCAGCAGCCAGGGACTCGGGAACACTGAAGCTTTCTTT.

The chain uses TRBV6-1 and TRBJ1-4, with a tentative D call TRBD1 (5 bases). Per germline, CDR1 MNHNS and CDR2 SASEGT. Trimming stripped 2 bases from V and 12 bases from J, with 10 bases between. This CDR3 contains 12 residues. The CDR3 reads CASSESGRELFF. The CDR3 DNA follows: TGTGCCAGCAGTGAATCAGGGAGGGAACTGTTTTTT.

CDR3: CASSPNSPNSPLHF. CDR3 DNA: TGTGCCAGCAGCCCCAACAGCCCAAATTCACCCCTCCACTTT. V gene TRBV5-4 combines with J gene TRBJ1-6; D gene unclear. Germline V gives CDR1 SGHNT, CDR2 YYREEE (reference sequence). This CDR3 spans 14 amino acids. Trimming took 4 bases from V and 7 from J, leaving 12 bases between them.

The chain couples TRBV30 to TRBJ1-2; D perhaps matches TRBD1 (5 bases). Trimming stripped 5 bases from V and 1 base from J, with 5 bases between. Germline loops: CDR1 GTSNPN, CDR2 SVGIG (reference sequence). The CDR3 is 11 amino acids. The CDR3 sequence is CAWQGNYGYTF. The CDR3 region has the DNA TGTGCCTGGCAGGGTAACTATGGCTACACCTTC.

This chain joins TRBV19 and TRBJ1-1; 8 bases are shared with TRBD1. V dropped 7 bases and J dropped 9; count of bases not matched to a gene: 10. The CDR3 is 13 amino acids. Germline V CDR1 and CDR2: LNHDA, SQIVND (reference sequence). The CDR3 region is CASISDRGLKAFF. Written as DNA, the CDR3 is TGTGCCAGTATCAGCGACAGGGGCCTTAAAGCTTTCTTT.

The chain has TRBV5-4 and TRBJ1-6; 8 bases are shared with TRBD1. V lost 3 bases, J lost 13 bases, and 6 bases stayed unmatched. This CDR3 region has 13 residues. Germline CDR1 and CDR2: SGHNT and YYREEE (reference sequence). The CDR3 DNA reads as TGTGCCAGCAGCTCAGGACAGGGTGATCCCCTCCACTTT. Translated: CASSSGQGDPLHF.

The chain carries TRBV28 and TRBJ1-1; TRBD1 matches 7 bases. After removal of 2 bases from V and 0 bases from J, the junction contained 6 bases not matched to a gene. Germline V gives CDR1 MDHEN, CDR2 SYDVKM. This CDR3 is built from 16 residues. The CDR3 DNA reads as TGTGCCAGCAGTTTAAAACCGGGACAGATGAACACTGAAGCTTTCTTT. Its protein is CASSLKPGQMNTEAFF. Variable domain in full (rest from reference TRBV28 and TRBJ1-1): DVKVTQSSRYLVKRTGEKVFLECVQDMDHENMFWYRQDPGLGLRLIYFSYDVKMKEKGDIPEGYSVSREKKERFSLILESASTNQTSMYLCASSLKPGQMNTEAFFGQGTRLTVV.

V and J are TRBV6-1 and TRBJ2-2; D perhaps matches TRBD2 (6 bases). Germline V lookup: CDR1 MNHNS, CDR2 SASEGT. V lost 2 bases to trimming and J lost 7 bases, with 14 bases between them. CDR3 length equals 15 residues. The CDR3 loop is CASSESGGRGGELFF. The CDR3, as DNA: TGTGCCAGCAGTGAATCCGGGGGTCGGGGCGGGGAGCTGTTTTTT.

V and J are TRBV27 and TRBJ2-3, with D possibly TRBD2 on 6 matching bases. The germline V gene has CDR1 MNHEY and CDR2 SMNVEV (reference sequence). The length of the CDR3 is 14 residues. V gave up 4 bases and J gave up 4 bases, with 12 bases separating them. CDR3 in amino acids: CASSSVPGADTQYF. The CDR3 DNA is TGTGCCAGCAGTTCAGTCCCGGGGGCAGATACGCAGTATTTT.

This chain connects TRBV28 to TRBJ1-2, with D possibly being TRBD1 (5 bases). This CDR3 is built from 15 residues. Germline-derived CDR1 and CDR2 are MDHEN and SYDVKM. Trimming removed 2 bases at V and 4 bases at J, with 14 bases between. Written as DNA, the CDR3 is TGTGCCAGCAGTTTACGGCAGGGCGAAAGCTATGGCTACACCTTC. Amino acid sequence: CASSLRQGESYGYTF.

V and J are TRBV28 and TRBJ2-3; TRBD2 agrees at 9 bases. V shed 5 bases, J shed 0 bases, and the junction held 15 bases outside the gene matches. Germline V gene data show CDR1 as MDHEN and CDR2 as SYDVKM. The CDR3 runs 19 residues. The CDR3 nucleotides read TGTGCCAGCAGTAAGAGGCACGGGACTAGCTGGGGAAGCACAGATACGCAGTATTTT. Translated: CASSKRHGTSWGSTDTQYF.

This CDR3 reads CASSLLGMNTEAFF. The CDR3 region has the DNA TGTGCCAGCAGTTTGTTGGGCATGAACACTGAAGCTTTCTTT. The chain combines TRBV27 with TRBJ1-1; unclear D gene. The CDR3 loop spans 14 amino acids. The germline gives CDR1 MNHEY, CDR2 SMNVEV (reference sequence). V lost 3 bases and J 0 bases, leaving 8 bases between the germline ends.

The V and J genes are TRBV28 and TRBJ2-1, with 7 bases lining up with TRBD2. CDR1 MDHEN and CDR2 SYDVKM come from the germline V gene. This CDR3 has 17 residues. With 6 bases clipped from V and 0 bases from J, the junction kept 11 bases outside the gene matches. The CDR3 region has the DNA TGTGCCAGCAGACCCAGTGGGAGCGGGGCCTCCTACAATGAGCAGTTCTTC. This codes for CASRPSGSGASYNEQFF.

The V and J genes are TRBV21-1 and TRBJ2-7; the table's D gene call, TRBD1, was not cross checked with the DNA. TRBV21-1 is a pseudogene. The length of the CDR3 is 14 residues. CDR3 DNA: TGTGCCAGCAGCAAGGGACAGGAGAGCTACGAGCAGTACTTC. It encodes CASSKGQESYEQYF.

The chain links TRBV5-1 to TRBJ2-1; no reliable D call. Trimming took 5 bases from V and 6 from J, leaving 6 bases between them. Per germline, CDR1 SGHRS and CDR2 YFSETQ. The CDR3 is 11 amino acids. In DNA form, the CDR3 reads TGCGCCAGCAGTACATTCAATGAGCAGTTCTTC. Amino acids: CASSTFNEQFF.

The rearrangement joins TRBV21-1 to TRBJ1-2; the tabulated D call, TRBD1, remains unverified against the DNA. TRBV21-1 is a listed pseudogene. The CDR3 is made up of 14 amino acids. The CDR3 DNA reads TGTGCCAGCCGCAACAGGAATTGGAACTATGGCTACACCTTC. It is translated as CASRNRNWNYGYTF.

This chain links TRBV29-1 with TRBJ1-3; D possibly corresponds to TRBD1 (6 bases). Looked up from germline, CDR1 is SQVTM and CDR2 is ANQGSEA. Trimming cost V 7 bases and J 4 bases, with 14 bases left between them. The length of the CDR3 is 13 residues. This chain's CDR3 is CSATYRAGNTIYF. The CDR3 bases are TGCAGCGCCACCTACAGGGCAGGAAACACCATATATTTT. Together with reference TRBV29-1 and TRBJ1-3, the CDR3 gives the full variable domain: SAVISQKPSRDICQRGTSLTIQCQVDSQVTMMFWYRQQPGQSLTLIATANQGSEATYESGFVIDKFPISRPNLTFSTLTVSNMSPEDSSIYLCSATYRAGNTIYFGEGSWLTVV.

The chain couples TRBV4-1 to TRBJ2-5; 7 nucleotides agree with TRBD2. After removal of 3 bases from V and 7 bases from J, the junction contained 17 bases not matched to a gene. The CDR3 has 17 residues. Germline CDR1 is MGHRA and CDR2 is YSYEKL. In DNA, the CDR3 is TGCGCCAGCAGCCAGACCCCTCCGACTAGCTCGCCGGGGACCCAGTACTTC. Protein sequence: CASSQTPPTSSPGTQYF.

The chain couples TRBV27 to TRBJ2-1; weak D call: TRBD2 (6 bases). V lost 5 bases, J lost 3 bases, and 14 bases lay in between. The CDR3 totals 15 residues. CDR1 and CDR2 from the germline V gene are MNHEY and SMNVEV (reference sequence). The CDR3 region is CASSHGTAVYNEQFF. The CDR3 DNA sequence: TGTGCCAGCAGTCACGGGACTGCCGTCTACAATGAGCAGTTCTTC.

The chain uses TRBV6-1 and TRBJ2-3, with D perhaps matching TRBD2 (6 bases). Looked up from germline, CDR1 is MNHNS and CDR2 is SASEGT. The germline V and J ends were trimmed by 3 bases and 7 bases, with 14 bases remaining between them. CDR3 length: 14 amino acids. CDR3 region: CASSEEVEGNTQYF. CDR3 bases: TGTGCCAGCAGTGAGGAGGTGGAGGGGAATACGCAGTATTTT.

V gene TRBV21-1 combines with J gene TRBJ2-7; the table's TRBD1 call for D was not verified on the DNA. TRBV21-1 is described as a pseudogene. The CDR3 consists of 16 residues. CDR3 residues: CASSKPPRDSSYEQCF. The CDR3 DNA follows: TGTGCCAGCAGCAAACCCCCCCGGGACAGCTCCTACGAGCAGTGCTTC.